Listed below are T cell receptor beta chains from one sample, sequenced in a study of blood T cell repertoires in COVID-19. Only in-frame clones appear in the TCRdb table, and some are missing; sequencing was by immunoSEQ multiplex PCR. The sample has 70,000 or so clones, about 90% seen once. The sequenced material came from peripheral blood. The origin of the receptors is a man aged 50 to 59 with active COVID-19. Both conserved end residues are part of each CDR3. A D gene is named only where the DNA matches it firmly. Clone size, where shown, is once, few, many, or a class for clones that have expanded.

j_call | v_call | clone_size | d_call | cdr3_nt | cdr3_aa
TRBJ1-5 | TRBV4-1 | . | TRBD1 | TGCGCCAGCAGCCAGAGACAGGGGGTAGGTCAGCCCCAGCATTTT | CASSQRQGVGQPQHF
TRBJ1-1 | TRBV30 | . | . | TGTGCCTGGAGTGTACTCGGGGACACTGAAGCTTTCTTT | CAWSVLGDTEAFF
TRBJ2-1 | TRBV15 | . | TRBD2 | TGTGCCACCAGCAGTGTCAGCGGGAGCTCCTACAATGAGCAGTTCTTC | CATSSVSGSSYNEQFF
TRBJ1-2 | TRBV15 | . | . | TGTGCCACCAGCAGAGAACTCTATGGCTACACCTTC | CATSRELYGYTF
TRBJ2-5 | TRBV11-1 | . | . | TGTGCCAGCAGCTTAGGAGCGAGGAGAGACCAAGAGACCCAGTACTTC | CASSLGARRDQETQYF
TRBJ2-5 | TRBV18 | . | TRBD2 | TGTGCCAGCTCAGCTAGCGGGAGGGCCGCAGAGACCCAGTACTTC | CASSASGRAAETQYF
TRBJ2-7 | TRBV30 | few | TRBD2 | TGTGCCTGGAGTTTTACTAGCGGCGTGGGGGAGCAGTACTTC | CAWSFTSGVGEQYF
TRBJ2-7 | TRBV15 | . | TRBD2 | TGTGCCACCAGCAGAGCGGCGGGAGGGGCCTACGAGCAGTACTTC | CATSRAAGGAYEQYF
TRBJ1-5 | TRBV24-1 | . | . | TGTGCCACCAGTGATTCAGGGCGGTCGCGGCCCCAGCATTTT | CATSDSGRSRPQHF
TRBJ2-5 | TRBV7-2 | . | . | TGTGCCAGCAGCCCCCTGCAGGGGTCCGGGACCCAGTACTTC | CASSPLQGSGTQYF
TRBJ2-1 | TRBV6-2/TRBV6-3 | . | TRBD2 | TGTGCCAGCAGTCAATACGGGACTAGCGGGACACAGCAGTTCTTC | CASSQYGTSGTQQFF
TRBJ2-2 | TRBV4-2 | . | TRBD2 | TGTGCCAGCAGCCAAGAGGCTAGCGGGAGTTACACCGGGGAGCTGTTTTTT | CASSQEASGSYTGELFF
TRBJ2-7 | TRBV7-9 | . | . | TGTGCCAGCAGCCGAATACCGGGACCTGGGAGGCGTTACGAGCAGTACTTC | CASSRIPGPGRRYEQYF
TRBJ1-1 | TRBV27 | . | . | TGTGCCAGCAGTTTCCGGGTCGGCACTGAAGCTTTCTTT | CASSFRVGTEAFF
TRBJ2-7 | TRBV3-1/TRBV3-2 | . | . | TGTGCCAGCAGCCAAGATCCCCGGGGGAACGAGCAGTACTTC | CASSQDPRGNEQYF
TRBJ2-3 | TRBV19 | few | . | TGTGCCAGTAGTATGGGGCAGTCTAGCACAGATACGCAGTATTTT | CASSMGQSSTDTQYF
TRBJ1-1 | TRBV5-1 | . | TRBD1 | TGCGCCAGCAGCTCCCGGGCAGGGGGCTTCACTGAAGCTTTCTTT | CASSSRAGGFTEAFF
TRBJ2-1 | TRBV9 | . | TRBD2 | TGTGCCAGCAGTTCTACCGGGACTACGAACTACAATGAGCAGTTCTTC | CASSSTGTTNYNEQFF
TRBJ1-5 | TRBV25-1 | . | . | TGTGCCAGCAGTGGGACAGCTAGCAATCAGCCCCAGCATTTT | CASSGTASNQPQHF
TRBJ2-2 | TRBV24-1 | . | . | TGTGCCACCAGTGTTTCGACAGACACCGGGGAGCTGTTTTTT | CATSVSTDTGELFF
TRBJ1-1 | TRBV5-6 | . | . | TGTGCCAGCAGCTTGGGGCCAGGGAGGACTGAAGCTTTCTTT | CASSLGPGRTEAFF
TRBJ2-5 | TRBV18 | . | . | TGTGCCAGCTCCCCTTACCTGACATACCAAGAGACCCAGTACTTC | CASSPYLTYQETQYF
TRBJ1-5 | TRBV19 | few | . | TGTGCCAGTAGTATAGGGGCCTCAAAGGATCAGCCCCAGCATTTT | CASSIGASKDQPQHF
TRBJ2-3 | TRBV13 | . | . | TGTGCCAGCAGCAGCCCCACAGCAAGAGCGAGCGGGAGCACAGATACGCAGTATTTT | CASSSPTARASGSTDTQYF
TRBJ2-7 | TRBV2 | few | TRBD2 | TGTGCCAGCAGGGGAGGACTAGCAGCCGCTTACGAGCAGTACTTC | CASRGGLAAAYEQYF
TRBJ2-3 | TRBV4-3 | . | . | TGCGCCAGCAGCCAAGAAGCTAGCGCAGGCACAGATACGCAGTATTTT | CASSQEASAGTDTQYF
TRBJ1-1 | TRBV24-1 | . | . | TGTGCCACCAGTGGCTGGGGCGGCACTGAAGCTTTCTTT | CATSGWGGTEAFF
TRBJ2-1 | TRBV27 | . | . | TGTGCCAGCAGTTTCCGAGGGAGGTTTTACAATGAGCAGTTCTTC | CASSFRGRFYNEQFF
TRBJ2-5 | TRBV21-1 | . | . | TGTGCCAGCAGCAAAGAGGGGCTACAGGGTTGGTGGGAGACCCAGTACTTC | CASSKEGLQGWWETQYF
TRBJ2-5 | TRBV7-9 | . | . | TGTGCAGAGTCGACAGAAAACAAAGAGACCCAGTACTTC | CAESTENKETQYF
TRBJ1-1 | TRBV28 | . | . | TGTGCCAGCAGTCAAGGTTTCGGGGGGCGAGGGGGCACTGAAGCTTTCTTT | CASSQGFGGRGGTEAFF
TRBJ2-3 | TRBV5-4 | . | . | TGTGCCAGCAGCTTGGCCCCAGCGGGTCGTAGCACAGATACGCAGTATTTT | CASSLAPAGRSTDTQYF
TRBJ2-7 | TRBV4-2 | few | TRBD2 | TGTGCCAGCAGCCAAGATAAGCGGGGGTCCTACGAGCAGTACTTC | CASSQDKRGSYEQYF
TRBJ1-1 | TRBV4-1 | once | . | TGCGCCAGCAGCACGGCAGGGGCCCGGAACACTGAAGCTTTCTTT | CASSTAGARNTEAFF
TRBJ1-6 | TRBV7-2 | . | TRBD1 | TGTGCCAGCAGCTTATCTGTTCCAGGGGGCTTAGATAATTCACCCCTCCACTTT | CASSLSVPGGLDNSPLHF
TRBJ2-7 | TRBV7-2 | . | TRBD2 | TGTGCCAGCAGCTTGTATAGCGGGGCGTCCTACGAGCAGTACTTC | CASSLYSGASYEQYF
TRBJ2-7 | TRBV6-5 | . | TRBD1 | TGTGCCAGCAGCTACAAGACAGGGGCATATGCCCACGAGCAGTACTTC | CASSYKTGAYAHEQYF
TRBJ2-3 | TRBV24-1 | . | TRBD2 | TGTGCCACCAGTGATTTAGCGGGAGTTTCGGATACGCAGTATTTT | CATSDLAGVSDTQYF
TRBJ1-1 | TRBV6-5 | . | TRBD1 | TGTGCCAGCACCTTACAGGGGTGGACTGAAGCTTTCTTT | CASTLQGWTEAFF
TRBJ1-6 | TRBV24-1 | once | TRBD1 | TGTGCCACCAGTGATTCCCGGGACAGGCTTTCACCCCTCCACTTT | CATSDSRDRLSPLHF
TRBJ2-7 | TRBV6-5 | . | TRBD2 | TGTGCCAGCAGTTACTCGGCGACTAGCGGACTCTACGAGCAGTACTTC | CASSYSATSGLYEQYF